This TCR beta chain originates from a study of blood T cell repertoires in COVID-19. Study summary: PBMCs, B-cell-depleted T cells, or T cells were the source of the cDNA or gDNA that made up the material.

CDR3 length equals 16 residues. Some clones are missing from TCRdb's copy, which holds only in-frame ones; the method was immunoSEQ multiplex PCR. The sample yields about 98,000 clones, approximately 84% seen once. This chain links TRBV21-1 with TRBJ2-7; TRBD1 is the table's D call, not checked against the DNA. TRBV21-1 is described as a pseudogene. Sequencing input: peripheral blood. This receptor was taken from a woman older than 75 with acute or convalescent COVID-19. CDR3 sequence (DNA): TGTGCCAGCACCCCGCCATGGACAGGACTCGGCTACGAGCAGTACTTC. It is translated as CASTPPWTGLGYEQYF.